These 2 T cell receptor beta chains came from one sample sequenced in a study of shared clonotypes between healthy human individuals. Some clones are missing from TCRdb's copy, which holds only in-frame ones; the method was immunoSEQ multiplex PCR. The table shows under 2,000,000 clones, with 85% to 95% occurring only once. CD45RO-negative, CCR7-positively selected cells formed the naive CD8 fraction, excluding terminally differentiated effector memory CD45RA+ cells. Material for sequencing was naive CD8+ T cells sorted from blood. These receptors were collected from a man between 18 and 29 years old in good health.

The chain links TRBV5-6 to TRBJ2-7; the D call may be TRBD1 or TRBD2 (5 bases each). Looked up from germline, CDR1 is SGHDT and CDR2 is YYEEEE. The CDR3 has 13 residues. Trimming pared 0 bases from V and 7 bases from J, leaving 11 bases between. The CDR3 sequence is CASSLGDLWEQYF. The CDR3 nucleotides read TGTGCCAGCAGCTTGGGGGACCTCTGGGAGCAGTACTTC.

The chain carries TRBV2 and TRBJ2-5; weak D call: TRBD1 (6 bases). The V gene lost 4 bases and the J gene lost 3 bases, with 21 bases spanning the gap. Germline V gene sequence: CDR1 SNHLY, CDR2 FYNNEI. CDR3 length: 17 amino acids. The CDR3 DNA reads TGTGCCAGCAGTGTTCCCCGAATTGGGACATCGGAAGAGACCCAGTACTTC. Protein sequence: CASSVPRIGTSEETQYF.